This TCR beta chain was identified during a study of blood T cells in healthy people across ages. Those donating, healthy Caucasian individuals from Russia, were aged roughly 6 to 100. Per individual sample, total RNA of at least 6 micrograms was extracted. This clonotype has just a few counts. For the second PCR, which ran for about 6 to 11 cycles, a sample-barcoded 5' primer and a J-beta primer mix were used. Each cDNA molecule carried a tag from a template-switch adaptor that contained 12 random nucleotides. TCRdb independently ran MiXCR on the 5' RACE reads; one entry per CDR3 protein. The data show around 1.5 million distinct CDR3 sequences, with approximately 42% seen just once and approximately 7.9% held by the top ten. CDR3 length: 13 amino acids. Trimming removed 5 bases from V and 3 bases from J, with 11 bases in between. Germline-derived CDR1 and CDR2 are MNHEY and SMNVEV (reference sequence).

The rearrangement uses TRBV27 and TRBJ2-7; perhaps TRBD2 as D (5 bases). Source material: blood. The receptor was isolated from a woman aged 18 to 35 in good health. CDR3 DNA: TGTGCCAGCAGTGCCGCGGGTCGCTACGAGCAGTACTTC. Residues: CASSAAGRYEQYF.